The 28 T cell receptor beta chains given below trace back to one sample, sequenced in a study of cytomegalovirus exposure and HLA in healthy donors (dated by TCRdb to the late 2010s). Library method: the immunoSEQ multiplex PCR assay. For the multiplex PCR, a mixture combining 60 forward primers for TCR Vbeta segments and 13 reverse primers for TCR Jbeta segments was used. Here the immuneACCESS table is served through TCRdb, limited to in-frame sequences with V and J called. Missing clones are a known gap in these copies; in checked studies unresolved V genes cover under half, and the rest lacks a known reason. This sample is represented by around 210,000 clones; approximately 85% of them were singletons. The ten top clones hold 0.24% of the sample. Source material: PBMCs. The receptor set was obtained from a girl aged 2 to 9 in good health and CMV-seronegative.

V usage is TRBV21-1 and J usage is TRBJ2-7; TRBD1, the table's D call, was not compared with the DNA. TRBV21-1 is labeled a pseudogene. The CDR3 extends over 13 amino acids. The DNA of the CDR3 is TGTGCCAGCATAACACATACCCCCTACGAGCAGTACTTC. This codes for CASITHTPYEQYF.

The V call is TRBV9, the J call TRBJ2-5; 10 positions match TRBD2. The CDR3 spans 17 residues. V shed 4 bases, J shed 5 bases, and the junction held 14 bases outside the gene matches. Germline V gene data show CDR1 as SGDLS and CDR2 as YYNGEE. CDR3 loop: CASSPRLTSGSLETQYF. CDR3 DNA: TGTGCCAGCAGCCCCCGCTTGACTAGCGGGTCATTGGAGACCCAGTACTTC.

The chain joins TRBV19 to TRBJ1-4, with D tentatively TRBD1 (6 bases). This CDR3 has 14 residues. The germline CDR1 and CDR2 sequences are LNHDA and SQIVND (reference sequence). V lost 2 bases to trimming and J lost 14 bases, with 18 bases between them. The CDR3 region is CASSIQGPRIGLFF. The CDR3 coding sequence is TGTGCCAGTAGTATACAGGGGCCTCGGATTGGTCTGTTTTTT.

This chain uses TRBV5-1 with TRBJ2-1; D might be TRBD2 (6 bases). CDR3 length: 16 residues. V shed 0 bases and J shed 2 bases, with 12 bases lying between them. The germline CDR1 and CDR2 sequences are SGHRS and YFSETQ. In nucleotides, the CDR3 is TGCGCCAGCAGCTTGGGACCGGGAGTGGCCTACAATGAGCAGTTCTTC. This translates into CASSLGPGVAYNEQFF.

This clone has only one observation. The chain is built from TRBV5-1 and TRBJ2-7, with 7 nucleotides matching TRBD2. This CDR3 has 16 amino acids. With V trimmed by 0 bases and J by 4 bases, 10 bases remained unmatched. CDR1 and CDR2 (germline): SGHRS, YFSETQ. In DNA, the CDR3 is TGCGCCAGCAGCTTGGCCCTGGGTAGGGAGGGATACGAGCAGTACTTC. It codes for CASSLALGREGYEQYF.

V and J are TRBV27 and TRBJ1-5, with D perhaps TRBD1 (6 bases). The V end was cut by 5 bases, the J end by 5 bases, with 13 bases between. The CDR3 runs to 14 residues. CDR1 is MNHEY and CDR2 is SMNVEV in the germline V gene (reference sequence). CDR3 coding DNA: TGTGCCAGCAGTCCCAGGGGAGCTGATCAGCCCCAGCATTTT. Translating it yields CASSPRGADQPQHF.

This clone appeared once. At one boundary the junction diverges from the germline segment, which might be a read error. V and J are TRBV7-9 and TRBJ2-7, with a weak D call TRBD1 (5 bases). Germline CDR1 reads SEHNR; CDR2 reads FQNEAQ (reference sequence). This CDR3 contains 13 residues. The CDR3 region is CSSSFPGAGEQYF. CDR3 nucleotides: TGTTCCAGCAGTTTCCCTGGGGCAGGCGAGCAGTACTTC.

The CDR3 nucleotides read TGTGCCAGCAGTCGACAGAGAAGCAATCAGCCCCAGCATTTT. It encodes CASSRQRSNQPQHF. The chain recombines TRBV2 with TRBJ1-5, with D possibly being TRBD1 (5 bases). The germline V gene encodes CDR1 SNHLY and CDR2 FYNNEI. Trimming removed 5 bases at V and 1 base at J, with 9 bases between. The CDR3 is made up of 14 amino acids.

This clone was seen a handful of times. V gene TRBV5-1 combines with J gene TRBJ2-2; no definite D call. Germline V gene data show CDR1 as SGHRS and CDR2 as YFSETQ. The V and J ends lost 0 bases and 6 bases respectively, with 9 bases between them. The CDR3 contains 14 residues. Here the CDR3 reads CASSLELYPGELFF. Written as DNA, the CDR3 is TGCGCCAGCAGCTTGGAATTATATCCCGGGGAGCTGTTTTTT.

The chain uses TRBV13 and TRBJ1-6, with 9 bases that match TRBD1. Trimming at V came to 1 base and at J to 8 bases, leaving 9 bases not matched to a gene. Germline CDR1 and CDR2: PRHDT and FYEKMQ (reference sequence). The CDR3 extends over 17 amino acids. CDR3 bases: TGTGCCAGCAGCTTAGCGGTTGGGACAGGGTTACATTCACCCCTCCACTTT. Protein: CASSLAVGTGLHSPLHF.

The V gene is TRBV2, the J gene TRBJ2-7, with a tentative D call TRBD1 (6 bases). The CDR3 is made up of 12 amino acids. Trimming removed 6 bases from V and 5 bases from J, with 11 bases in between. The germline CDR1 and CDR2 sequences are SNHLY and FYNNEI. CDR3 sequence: CASRNRADEQYF. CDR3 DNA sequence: TGTGCCAGCAGAAACAGGGCAGACGAGCAGTACTTC.

The CDR3 region has the DNA TGTGCCAGCAGATCCCCAGGGAATGGCTACACCTTC. Protein sequence: CASRSPGNGYTF. The genes are TRBV6-5 and TRBJ1-2; maybe TRBD1 (5 bases). The CDR3 sequence is 12 residues long. V was shortened by 6 bases and J by 6 bases, with 11 bases between the two germline ends. CDR1 and CDR2 (germline): MNHEY, SVGAGI.

The CDR3 nucleotides read TGTGCCAGCAGTGCCGACAGGCATAGCAATCAGCCCCAGCATTTT. Translated: CASSADRHSNQPQHF. V and J are TRBV6-1 and TRBJ1-5; the D gene is possibly TRBD1 (6 bases). V lost 4 bases to trimming and J lost 0 bases, with 10 bases between them. This CDR3 spans 15 amino acids. Looked up from germline, CDR1 is MNHNS and CDR2 is SASEGT.

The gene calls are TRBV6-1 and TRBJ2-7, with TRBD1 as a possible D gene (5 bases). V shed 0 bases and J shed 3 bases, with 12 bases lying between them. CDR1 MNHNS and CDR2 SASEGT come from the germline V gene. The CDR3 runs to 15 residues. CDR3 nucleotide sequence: TGTGCCAGCAGTGAAGCGGGGCTAGGCAGCTACGAGCAGTACTTC. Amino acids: CASSEAGLGSYEQYF.

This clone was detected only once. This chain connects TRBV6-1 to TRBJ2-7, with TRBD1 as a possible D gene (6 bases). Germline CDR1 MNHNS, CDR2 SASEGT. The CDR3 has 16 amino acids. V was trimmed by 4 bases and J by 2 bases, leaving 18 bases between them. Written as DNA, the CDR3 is TGTGCCAGCAGTGTAGGTAGGGGGTCCCCCGCCTACGAGCAGTACTTC. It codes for CASSVGRGSPAYEQYF.

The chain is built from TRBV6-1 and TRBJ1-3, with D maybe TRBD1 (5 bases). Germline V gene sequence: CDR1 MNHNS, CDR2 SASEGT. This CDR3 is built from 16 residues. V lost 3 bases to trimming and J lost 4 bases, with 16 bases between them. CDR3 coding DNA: TGTGCCAGCAGTGACCCCTCCAGGGTTTCAGGAAACACCATATATTTT. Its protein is CASSDPSRVSGNTIYF.

The CDR3 reads CASSISLAVGLETQYF. CDR3 DNA: TGTGCCAGTAGTATATCGCTAGCGGTGGGATTGGAGACCCAGTACTTC. The genes are TRBV19 and TRBJ2-5; TRBD2 agrees at 7 bases. With 2 bases clipped from V and 5 bases from J, the junction kept 11 bases outside the gene matches. The CDR3 sequence is 16 residues long. The germline gives CDR1 LNHDA, CDR2 SQIVND (reference sequence).

This CDR3 reads CASSLARAGANEKLFF. CDR3 DNA: TGTGCCAGCAGCTTAGCGAGGGCAGGCGCTAATGAAAAACTGTTTTTT. The chain recombines TRBV7-8 with TRBJ1-4; no reliable D call. This CDR3 comprises 16 residues. Germline V lookup: CDR1 SGHVS, CDR2 FQNEAQ. Trimming cost V 0 bases and J 3 bases, with 11 bases left between them.

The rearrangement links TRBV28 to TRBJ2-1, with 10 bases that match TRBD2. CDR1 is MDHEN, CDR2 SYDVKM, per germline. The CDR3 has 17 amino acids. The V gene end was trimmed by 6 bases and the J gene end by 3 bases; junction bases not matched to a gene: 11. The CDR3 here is CASSRTSGTGGYNEQFF. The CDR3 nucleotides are TGTGCCAGCAGCCGGACTAGCGGAACGGGGGGCTACAATGAGCAGTTCTTC.

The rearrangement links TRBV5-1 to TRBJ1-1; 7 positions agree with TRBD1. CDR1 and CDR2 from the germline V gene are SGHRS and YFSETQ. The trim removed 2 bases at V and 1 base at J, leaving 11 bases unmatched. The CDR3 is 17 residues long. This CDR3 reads CASSLRPRTGGNTEAFF. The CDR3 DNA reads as TGCGCCAGCAGCTTAAGACCCCGGACAGGCGGGAACACTGAAGCTTTCTTT. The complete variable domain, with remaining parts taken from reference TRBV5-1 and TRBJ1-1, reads KAGVTQTPRYLIKTRGQQVTLSCSPISGHRSVSWYQQTPGQGLQFLFEYFSETQRNKGNFPGRFSGRQFSNSRSEMNVSTLELGDSALYLCASSLRPRTGGNTEAFFGQGTRLTVV.

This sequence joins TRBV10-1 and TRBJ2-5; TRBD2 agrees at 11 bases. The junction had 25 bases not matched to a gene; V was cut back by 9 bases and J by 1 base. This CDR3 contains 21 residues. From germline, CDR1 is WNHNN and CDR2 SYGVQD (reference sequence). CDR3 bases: TGCGCCAGGGGCCCCGTAACACTAGCGGGGGTAGACCGACCTACCCAAGAGACCCAGTACTTC. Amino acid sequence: CARGPVTLAGVDRPTQETQYF.

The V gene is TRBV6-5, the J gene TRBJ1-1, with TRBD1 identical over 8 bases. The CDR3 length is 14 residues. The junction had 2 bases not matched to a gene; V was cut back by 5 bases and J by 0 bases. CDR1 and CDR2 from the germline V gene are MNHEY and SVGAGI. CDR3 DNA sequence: TGTGCCAGCAGTGCAGGGGGCCTGAACACTGAAGCTTTCTTT. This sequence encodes CASSAGGLNTEAFF.

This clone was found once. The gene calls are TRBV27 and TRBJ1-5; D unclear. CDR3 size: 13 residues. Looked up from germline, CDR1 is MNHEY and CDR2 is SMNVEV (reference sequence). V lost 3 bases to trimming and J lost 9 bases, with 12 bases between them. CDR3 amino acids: CASSFVSRGPQHF. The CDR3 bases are TGTGCCAGCAGTTTCGTAAGCCGGGGGCCCCAGCATTTT.

CDR3 sequence (DNA): TGTGCCAGCAGCTTTTCCCTCCTGCGGGGGGGGAACACTGAAGCTTTCTTT. As protein: CASSFSLLRGGNTEAFF. The chain employs TRBV12-1 and TRBJ1-1. TRBV12-1 is noted as a pseudogene. The CDR3 has 17 amino acids.

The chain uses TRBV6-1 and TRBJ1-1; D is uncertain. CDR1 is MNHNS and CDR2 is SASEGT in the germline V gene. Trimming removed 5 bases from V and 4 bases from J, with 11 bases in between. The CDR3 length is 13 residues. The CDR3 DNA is TGTGCCAGCAGTTTCGGAGGAATCACTGAAGCTTTCTTT. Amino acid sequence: CASSFGGITEAFF.

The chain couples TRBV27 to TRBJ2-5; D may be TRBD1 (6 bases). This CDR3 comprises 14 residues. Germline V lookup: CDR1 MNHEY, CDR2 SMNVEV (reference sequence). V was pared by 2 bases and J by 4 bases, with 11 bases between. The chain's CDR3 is CASSLAGAGETQYF. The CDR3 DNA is TGTGCCAGCAGTTTAGCAGGGGCGGGAGAGACCCAGTACTTC.

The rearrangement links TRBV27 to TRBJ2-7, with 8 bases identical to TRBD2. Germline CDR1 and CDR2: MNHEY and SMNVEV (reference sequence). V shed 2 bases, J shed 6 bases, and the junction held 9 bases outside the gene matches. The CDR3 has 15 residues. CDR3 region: CASSLGGLGLFEQYF. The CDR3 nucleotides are TGTGCCAGCAGTTTAGGGGGACTAGGCCTTTTCGAGCAGTACTTC.

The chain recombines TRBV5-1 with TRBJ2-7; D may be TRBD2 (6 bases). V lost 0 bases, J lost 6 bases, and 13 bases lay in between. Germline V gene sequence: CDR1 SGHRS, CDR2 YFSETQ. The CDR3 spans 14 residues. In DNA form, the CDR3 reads TGCGCCAGCAGCTTGGCCATACTAGCCTCCGAGCAGTACTTC. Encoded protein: CASSLAILASEQYF.